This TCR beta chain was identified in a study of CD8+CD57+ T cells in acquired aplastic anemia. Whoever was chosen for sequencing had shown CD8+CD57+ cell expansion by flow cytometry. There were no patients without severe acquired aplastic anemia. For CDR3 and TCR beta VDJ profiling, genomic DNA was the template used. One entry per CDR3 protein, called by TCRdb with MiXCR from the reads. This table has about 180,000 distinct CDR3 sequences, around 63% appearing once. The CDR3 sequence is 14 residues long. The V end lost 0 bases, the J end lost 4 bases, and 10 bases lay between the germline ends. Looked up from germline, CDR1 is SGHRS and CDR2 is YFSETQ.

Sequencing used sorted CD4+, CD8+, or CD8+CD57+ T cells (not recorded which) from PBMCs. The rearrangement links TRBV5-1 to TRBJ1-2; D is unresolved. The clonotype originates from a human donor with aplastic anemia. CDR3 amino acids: CASSLALGAYGYTF. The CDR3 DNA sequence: TGCGCCAGCAGCTTGGCCCTGGGCGCCTATGGCTACACCTTC. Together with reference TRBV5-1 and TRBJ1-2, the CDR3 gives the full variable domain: KAGVTQTPRYLIKTRGQQVTLSCSPISGHRSVSWYQQTPGQGLQFLFEYFSETQRNKGNFPGRFSGRQFSNSRSEMNVSTLELGDSALYLCASSLALGAYGYTFGSGTRLTVV.